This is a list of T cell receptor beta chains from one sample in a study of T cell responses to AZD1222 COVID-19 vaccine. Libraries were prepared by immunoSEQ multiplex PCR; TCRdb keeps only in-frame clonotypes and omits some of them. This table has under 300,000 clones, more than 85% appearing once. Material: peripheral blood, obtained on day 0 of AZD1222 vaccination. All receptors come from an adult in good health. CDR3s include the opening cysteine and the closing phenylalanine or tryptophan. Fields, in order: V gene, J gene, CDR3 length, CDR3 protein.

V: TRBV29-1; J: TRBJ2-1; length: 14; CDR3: CSVQRDRDYNEQFF
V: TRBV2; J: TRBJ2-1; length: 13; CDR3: CASRYRTQSEQFF
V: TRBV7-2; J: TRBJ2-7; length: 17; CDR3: CASSLRGSGLRFYEQYF
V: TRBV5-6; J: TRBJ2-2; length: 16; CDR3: CASSPKWDSNTGELFF
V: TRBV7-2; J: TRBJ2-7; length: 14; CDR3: CASSFRLGGYEQYF
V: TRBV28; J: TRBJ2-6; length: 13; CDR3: CATLALRANVLTF
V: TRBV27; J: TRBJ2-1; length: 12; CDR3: CATKTGVAEQFF
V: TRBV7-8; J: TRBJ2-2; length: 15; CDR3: CASSFHRLPPGELFF
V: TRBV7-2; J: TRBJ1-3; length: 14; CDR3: CASSSPGWGNTIYF
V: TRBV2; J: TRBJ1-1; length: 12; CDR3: CASSEDSLGRAF
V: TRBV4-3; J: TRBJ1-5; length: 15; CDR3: CASSQDPGRDQPQHF
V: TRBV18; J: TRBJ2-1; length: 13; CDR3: CASSPDRNNEQFF
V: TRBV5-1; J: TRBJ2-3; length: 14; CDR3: CASSFRDSEDTQYF
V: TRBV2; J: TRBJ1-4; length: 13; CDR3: CASSAGQLEKLFF
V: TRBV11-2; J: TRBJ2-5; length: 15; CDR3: CASSSPGGIKETQYF
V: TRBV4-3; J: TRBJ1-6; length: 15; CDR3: CASNPDRAGNSPLHF
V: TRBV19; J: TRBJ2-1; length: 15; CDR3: CASRPTGSSYNEQFF
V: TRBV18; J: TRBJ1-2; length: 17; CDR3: CASSATTTSYANYGYTF